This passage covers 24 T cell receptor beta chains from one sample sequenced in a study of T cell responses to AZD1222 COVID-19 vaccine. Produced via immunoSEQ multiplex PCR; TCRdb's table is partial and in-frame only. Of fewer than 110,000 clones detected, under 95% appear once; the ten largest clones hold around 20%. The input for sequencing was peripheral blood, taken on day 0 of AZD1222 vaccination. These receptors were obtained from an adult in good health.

The CDR3 loop reads CASSQRDNKNTEAFF. The CDR3 region has the DNA TGCGCCAGCAGCCAGCGGGACAATAAAAACACTGAAGCTTTCTTT. The genes are TRBV4-1 and TRBJ1-1, with a tentative D call TRBD1 (6 bases). V lost 3 bases and J 2 bases, leaving 13 bases between the germline ends. The CDR3 extends over 15 amino acids. The V gene's germline CDR1 is MGHRA and CDR2 YSYEKL.

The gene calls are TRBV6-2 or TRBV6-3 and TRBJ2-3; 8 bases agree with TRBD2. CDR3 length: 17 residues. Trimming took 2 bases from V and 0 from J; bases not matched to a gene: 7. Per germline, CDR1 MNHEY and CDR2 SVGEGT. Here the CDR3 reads CASSYLGGASSTDTQYF. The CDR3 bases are TGTGCCAGCAGTTACCTCGGGGGGGCGTCTAGCACAGATACGCAGTATTTT.

In DNA, the CDR3 is TGTGCCAGTAGTAGTGGGATTAATAGCAATCAGCCCCAGCATTTT. Protein sequence: CASSSGINSNQPQHF. The rearrangement uses TRBV19 and TRBJ1-5; D unclear. Looked up from germline, CDR1 is LNHDA and CDR2 is SQIVND (reference sequence). V was shortened by 4 bases and J by 0 bases, with 10 bases between the two germline ends. The CDR3 is made up of 15 amino acids. Full variable domain (outside the CDR3, taken from reference TRBV19 and TRBJ1-5): DGGITQSPKYLFRKEGQNVTLSCEQNLNHDAMYWYRQDPGQGLRLIYYSQIVNDFQKGDIAEGYSVSREKKESFPLTVTSAQKNPTAFYLCASSSGINSNQPQHFGDGTRLSIL.

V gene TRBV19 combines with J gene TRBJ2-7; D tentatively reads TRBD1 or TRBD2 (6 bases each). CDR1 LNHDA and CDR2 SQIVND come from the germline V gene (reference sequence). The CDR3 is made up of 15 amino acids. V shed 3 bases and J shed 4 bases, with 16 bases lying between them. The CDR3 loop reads CASSMSGARGYEQYF. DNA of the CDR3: TGTGCCAGTAGTATGTCGGGGGCAAGAGGGTACGAGCAGTACTTC.

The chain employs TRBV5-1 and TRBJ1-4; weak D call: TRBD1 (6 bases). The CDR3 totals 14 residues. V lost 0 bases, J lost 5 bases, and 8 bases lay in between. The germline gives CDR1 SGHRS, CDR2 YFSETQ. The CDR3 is CASSLDGQNEKLFF. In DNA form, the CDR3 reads TGCGCCAGCAGCTTGGACGGACAGAATGAAAAACTGTTTTTT.

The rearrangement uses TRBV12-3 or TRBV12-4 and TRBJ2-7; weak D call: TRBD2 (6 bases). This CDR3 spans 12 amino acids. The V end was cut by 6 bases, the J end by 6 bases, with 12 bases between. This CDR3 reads CASRLRDSEQYF. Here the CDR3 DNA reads TGTGCCAGCAGACTAAGGGACTCCGAGCAGTACTTC.

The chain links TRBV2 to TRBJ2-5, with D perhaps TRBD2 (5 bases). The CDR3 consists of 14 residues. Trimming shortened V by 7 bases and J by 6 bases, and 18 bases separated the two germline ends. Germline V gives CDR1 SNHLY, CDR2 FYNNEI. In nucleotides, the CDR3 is TGTGCCAGCAAAAACACTAGAGGAGAACAGACCCAGTACTTC. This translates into CASKNTRGEQTQYF. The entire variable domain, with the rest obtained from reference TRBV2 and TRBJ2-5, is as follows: EPEVTQTPSHQVTQMGQEVILRCVPISNHLYFYWYRQILGQKVEFLVSFYNNEISEKSEIFDDQFSVERPDGSNFTLKIRSTKLEDSAMYFCASKNTRGEQTQYFGPGTRLLVL.

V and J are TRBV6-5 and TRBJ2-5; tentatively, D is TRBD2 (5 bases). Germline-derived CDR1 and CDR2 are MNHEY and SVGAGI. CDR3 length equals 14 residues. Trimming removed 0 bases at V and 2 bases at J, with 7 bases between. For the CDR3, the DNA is TGTGCCAGCAGTTACTCCAGCGGACAAGAGACCCAGTACTTC. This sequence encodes CASSYSSGQETQYF.

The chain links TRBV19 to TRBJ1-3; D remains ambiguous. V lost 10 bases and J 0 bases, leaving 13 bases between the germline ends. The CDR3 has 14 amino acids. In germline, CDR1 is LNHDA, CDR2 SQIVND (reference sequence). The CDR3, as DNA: TGTGCCACCTACACCGGCTTCTCTGGAAACACCATATATTTT. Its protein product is CATYTGFSGNTIYF.

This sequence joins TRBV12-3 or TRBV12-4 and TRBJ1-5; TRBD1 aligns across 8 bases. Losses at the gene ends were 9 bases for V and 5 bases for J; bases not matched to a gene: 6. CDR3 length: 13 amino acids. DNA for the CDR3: TGTGCCAGTTGGACAGGGAGTTATCAGCCCCAGCATTTT. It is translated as CASWTGSYQPQHF.

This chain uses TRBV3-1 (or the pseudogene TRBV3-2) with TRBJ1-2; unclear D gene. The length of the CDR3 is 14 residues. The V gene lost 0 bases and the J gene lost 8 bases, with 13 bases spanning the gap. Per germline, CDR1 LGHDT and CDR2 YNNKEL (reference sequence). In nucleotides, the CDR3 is TGTGCCAGCAGCCAAGATGTTGGGCAGAAGGGCTACACCTTC. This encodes CASSQDVGQKGYTF.

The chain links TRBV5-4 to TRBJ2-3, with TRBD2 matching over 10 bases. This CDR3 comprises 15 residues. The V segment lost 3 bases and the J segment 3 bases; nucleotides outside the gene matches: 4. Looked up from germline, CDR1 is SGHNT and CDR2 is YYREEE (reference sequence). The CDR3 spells CASSSGTSATDTQYF. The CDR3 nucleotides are TGTGCCAGCAGCTCGGGGACTAGCGCTACAGATACGCAGTATTTT.

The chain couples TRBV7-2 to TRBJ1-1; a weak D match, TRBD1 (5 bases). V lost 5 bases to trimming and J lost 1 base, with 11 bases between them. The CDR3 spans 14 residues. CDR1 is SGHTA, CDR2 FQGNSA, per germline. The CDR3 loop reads CASSPHGGNTEAFF. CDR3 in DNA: TGTGCCAGCAGCCCCCACGGGGGGAACACTGAAGCTTTCTTT.

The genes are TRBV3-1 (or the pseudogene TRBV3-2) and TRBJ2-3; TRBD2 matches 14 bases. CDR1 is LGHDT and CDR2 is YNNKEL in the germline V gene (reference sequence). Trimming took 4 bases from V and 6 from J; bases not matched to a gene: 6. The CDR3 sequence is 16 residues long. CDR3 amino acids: CASSRRLAGGQDTQYF. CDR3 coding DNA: TGTGCCAGCAGCCGTAGACTAGCGGGGGGGCAGGATACGCAGTATTTT.

CDR3 amino acids: CSVKKTNTEAFF. The DNA for the CDR3 is TGCAGCGTTAAAAAGACGAACACTGAAGCTTTCTTT. The gene calls are TRBV29-1 and TRBJ1-1; the D is unclear. The V gene's germline CDR1 is SQVTM and CDR2 ANQGSEA. CDR3 length: 12 residues. Trimming took off 5 bases at V and 1 base at J, with 8 bases between the two ends. Full variable domain (rest looked up from reference TRBV29-1 and TRBJ1-1): SAVISQKPSRDICQRGTSLTIQCQVDSQVTMMFWYRQQPGQSLTLIATANQGSEATYESGFVIDKFPISRPNLTFSTLTVSNMSPEDSSIYLCSVKKTNTEAFFGQGTRLTVV.

The CDR3 bases are TGTGCCTGGAGTGGGGGGGGCTGGAATGGCTACACCTTC. It encodes CAWSGGGWNGYTF. V gene TRBV30 combines with J gene TRBJ1-2; weak D call: TRBD1 (6 bases). Germline loops: CDR1 GTSNPN, CDR2 SVGIG (reference sequence). V lost 1 base and J lost 6, with 12 bases in between. CDR3 length equals 13 residues.

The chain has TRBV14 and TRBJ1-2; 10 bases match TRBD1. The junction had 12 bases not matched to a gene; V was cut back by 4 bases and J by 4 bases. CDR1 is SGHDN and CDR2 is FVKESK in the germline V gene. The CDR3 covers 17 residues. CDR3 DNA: TGTGCCAGCAGCCCCTGGGACAGGGGATTCTTAGGCTATGGCTACACCTTC. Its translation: CASSPWDRGFLGYGYTF.

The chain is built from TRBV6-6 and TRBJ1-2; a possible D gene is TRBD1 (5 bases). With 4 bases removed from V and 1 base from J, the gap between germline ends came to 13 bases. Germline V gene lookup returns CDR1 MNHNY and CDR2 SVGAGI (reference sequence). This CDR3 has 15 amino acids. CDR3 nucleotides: TGTGCCAGCAGTTCCCCCGTGAGGGGTAACTATGGCTACACCTTC. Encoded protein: CASSSPVRGNYGYTF.

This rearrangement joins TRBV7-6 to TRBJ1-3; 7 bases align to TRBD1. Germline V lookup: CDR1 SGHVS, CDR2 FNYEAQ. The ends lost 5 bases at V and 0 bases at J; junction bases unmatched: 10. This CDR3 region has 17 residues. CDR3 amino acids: CASSPGRQGDSGNTIYF. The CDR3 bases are TGTGCCAGCAGCCCAGGGAGACAGGGAGACTCTGGAAACACCATATATTTT.

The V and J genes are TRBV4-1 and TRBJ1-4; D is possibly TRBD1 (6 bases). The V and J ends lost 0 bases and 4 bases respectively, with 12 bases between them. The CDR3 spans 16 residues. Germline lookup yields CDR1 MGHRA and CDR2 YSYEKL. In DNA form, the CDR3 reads TGCGCCAGCAGCCAAGATTTGGGGGGCCTTAATGAAAAACTGTTTTTT. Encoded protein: CASSQDLGGLNEKLFF.

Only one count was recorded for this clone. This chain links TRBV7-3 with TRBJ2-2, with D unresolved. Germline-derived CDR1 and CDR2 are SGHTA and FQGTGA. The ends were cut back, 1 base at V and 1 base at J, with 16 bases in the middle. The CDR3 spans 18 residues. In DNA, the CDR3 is TGTGCCAGCAGCTTAAGCGGCGTAGGGCCGGGGAACACCGGGGAGCTGTTTTTT. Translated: CASSLSGVGPGNTGELFF. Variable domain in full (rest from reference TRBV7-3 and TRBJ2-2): GAGVSQTPSNKVTEKGKYVELRCDPISGHTALYWYRQSLGQGPEFLIYFQGTGAADDSGLPNDRFFAVRPEGSVSTLKIQRTERGDSAVYLCASSLSGVGPGNTGELFFGEGSRLTVL.

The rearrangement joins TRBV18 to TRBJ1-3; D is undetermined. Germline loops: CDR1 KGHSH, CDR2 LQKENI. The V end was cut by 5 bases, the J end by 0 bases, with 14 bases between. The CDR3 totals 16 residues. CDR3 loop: CASSVGQSRSGNTIYF. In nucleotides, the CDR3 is TGTGCCAGCTCAGTCGGGCAGTCCCGCTCTGGAAACACCATATATTTT.

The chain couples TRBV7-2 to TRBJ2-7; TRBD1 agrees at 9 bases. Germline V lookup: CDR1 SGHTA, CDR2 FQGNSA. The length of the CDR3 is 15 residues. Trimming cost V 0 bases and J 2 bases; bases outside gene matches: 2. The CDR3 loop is CASSLAGTGTYEQYF. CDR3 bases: TGTGCCAGCAGCTTAGCAGGGACAGGGACCTACGAGCAGTACTTC.

This chain's CDR3 is CASSIGQSNEQFF. In DNA form, the CDR3 reads TGTGCCAGTAGTATAGGACAGTCCAATGAGCAGTTCTTC. The chain recombines TRBV19 with TRBJ2-1, with D perhaps matching TRBD1 (5 bases). The CDR3 has 13 amino acids. V was shortened by 1 base and J by 6 bases, with 7 bases between the two germline ends. Germline V gene sequence: CDR1 LNHDA, CDR2 SQIVND (reference sequence).